This is a list of T cell receptor beta chains from one sample in a study of spatial heterogeneity in lung cancer. TCRdb reprocessed the 5' RACE reads with MiXCR, giving one entry per CDR3 protein. The data show around 98,000 distinct CDR3 sequences, roughly 19% seen once. Sequencing was performed on PBMCs, taken at follow-up. The receptors here all came from a male donor with early-stage non-small cell lung cancer. CDR3s include the opening cysteine and the closing phenylalanine or tryptophan. D genes are given only for firm matches. Not all rows give a size; the values are once, few, many and, for expanded clones, a class.

J: TRBJ2-5
D: .
V: TRBV19
size: few
DNA: TGTGCCAGTAGCTGGGGGGTCCCGGAGACCCAGTACTTC
CDR3: CASSWGVPETQYF

J: TRBJ1-5
D: .
V: TRBV7-2
size: .
DNA: TGTGCCAGCAGCATCAGGGGTGGCAATCAGCCCCAGCATTTT
CDR3: CASSIRGGNQPQHF

J: TRBJ2-5
D: .
V: TRBV5-5
size: few
DNA: TGTGCCAGCAGCCTCGGACTGCAAGGAGAGACCCAGTACTTC
CDR3: CASSLGLQGETQYF

J: TRBJ2-7
D: TRBD2
V: TRBV20-1
size: few
DNA: TGCAGTGCTAGAGATATTTCGACTAGCGGGAGGGGCGAGCAGTACTTC
CDR3: CSARDISTSGRGEQYF

J: TRBJ1-5
D: .
V: TRBV7-9
size: .
DNA: TGTGCCAGCAGCTTTAACAGCCCCGGGGGCAATCAGCCCCAGCATTTT
CDR3: CASSFNSPGGNQPQHF

J: TRBJ2-5
D: .
V: TRBV7-2
size: few
DNA: TGTGCCAGCAGCCCACAGCGGGACAGGAGGCGAGAGACCCAGTACTTC
CDR3: CASSPQRDRRRETQYF

J: TRBJ1-2
D: .
V: TRBV4-3
size: .
DNA: TGCGCCAGCAGCCAGGAAATGAGTAACTATGGCTACACCTTC
CDR3: CASSQEMSNYGYTF

J: TRBJ2-7
D: .
V: TRBV29-1
size: few
DNA: TGCAGCGTTGACGGTCCTCCATTGGGCGAGCAGTACTTC
CDR3: CSVDGPPLGEQYF

J: TRBJ2-5
D: .
V: TRBV6-6
size: few
DNA: TGTGCCAGCAGAACCCAGCAAGAGACCCAGTACTTC
CDR3: CASRTQQETQYF

J: TRBJ2-3
D: TRBD2
V: TRBV9
size: few
DNA: TGTGCCAGCAGCGTAGACGGAAGGGTAGCGGGGGCAGATACGCAGTATTTT
CDR3: CASSVDGRVAGADTQYF

J: TRBJ2-4
D: TRBD1
V: TRBV2
size: .
DNA: TGTGCCAGCGGGGGACAGAGCAAAAACATTCAGTACTTC
CDR3: CASGGQSKNIQYF

J: TRBJ2-5
D: TRBD1
V: TRBV3-1
size: .
DNA: TGTGCCAGCAGCCAAGGACAGGGCGTATGGTTTGAGACCCAGTACTTC
CDR3: CASSQGQGVWFETQYF

J: TRBJ1-2
D: .
V: TRBV4-1
size: few
DNA: TGCGCCAGCAGCCAAGATTCGAACAGGGTAAACTATGGCTACACCTTC
CDR3: CASSQDSNRVNYGYTF

J: TRBJ1-3
D: .
V: TRBV28
size: .
DNA: TGTGCCAGCAGTGGACAGGGAAACACCATATATTTT
CDR3: CASSGQGNTIYF

J: TRBJ2-5
D: TRBD2
V: TRBV29-1
size: .
DNA: TGCAGCGTTTACCTAGCGGGCCTGGATGGGACCCAGTACTTC
CDR3: CSVYLAGLDGTQYF

J: TRBJ2-1
D: .
V: TRBV20-1
size: few
DNA: TGCAGTGCTCCCGGGACCAGCTCCTACAATGAGCAGTTCTTC
CDR3: CSAPGTSSYNEQFF

J: TRBJ1-2
D: .
V: TRBV7-9
size: once
DNA: TGTGCCAGCAGTTGGCGGGCGGAAGGCTACACCTTC
CDR3: CASSWRAEGYTF

J: TRBJ2-7
D: TRBD1
V: TRBV6-5
size: once
DNA: TGTGCCAGCAGTTCTGGGACAGATCTCTACGAGCAGTACTTC
CDR3: CASSSGTDLYEQYF

J: TRBJ2-2
D: TRBD2
V: TRBV7-2
size: few
DNA: TGTGCCAGCAGCTTACGTCGAGCGGGGTACTCCGGGGAGCTGTTTTTT
CDR3: CASSLRRAGYSGELFF

J: TRBJ1-6
D: .
V: TRBV10-3
size: many
DNA: TGTGCCATCAGTGATGCAGTGGTCGGTTCACCCCTCCACTTT
CDR3: CAISDAVVGSPLHF

J: TRBJ1-2
D: TRBD1
V: TRBV19
size: few
DNA: TGTGCCAGTAACCCACAGGGGGATGGATATGGCTACACCTTC
CDR3: CASNPQGDGYGYTF

J: TRBJ1-5
D: .
V: TRBV10-3
size: .
DNA: TGTGCCATCAGTGAAGACAGCCTGTATCAGCCCCAGCATTTT
CDR3: CAISEDSLYQPQHF

J: TRBJ2-5
D: TRBD1
V: TRBV20-1
size: .
DNA: TGCAGTGCCAAGACGACAGGGCGTCGTAAAGAGACCCAGTACTTC
CDR3: CSAKTTGRRKETQYF

J: TRBJ1-2
D: TRBD1
V: TRBV20-1
size: .
DNA: TGCAGTGCTGGGGGGACAGGGACCGCTGGCTATGGCTACACCTTC
CDR3: CSAGGTGTAGYGYTF

J: TRBJ2-1
D: TRBD1
V: TRBV19
size: .
DNA: TGTGCCAGTAGGCCTCCCCTTACCGGGACAGGCAAACATGAGCAGTTCTTC
CDR3: CASRPPLTGTGKHEQFF

J: TRBJ1-2
D: .
V: TRBV6-2/TRBV6-3
size: many
DNA: TGTGCCAGCAGTTACTCAGGGGCTGGCTATGGCTACACCTTC
CDR3: CASSYSGAGYGYTF

J: TRBJ2-3
D: .
V: TRBV4-1
size: .
DNA: TGCGCCAGCAGCTCCCCCGGGACATCGGGGTATACGCAGTATTTT
CDR3: CASSSPGTSGYTQYF

J: TRBJ1-1
D: .
V: TRBV18
size: few
DNA: TGTGCCAGCTCACCACGGACAGAGAACACTGAAGCTTTCTTT
CDR3: CASSPRTENTEAFF

J: TRBJ2-2
D: .
V: TRBV7-6
size: .
DNA: TGTGCCAGCAGCTCCGAGATCGGCACCGGGGAGCTGTTTTTT
CDR3: CASSSEIGTGELFF

J: TRBJ1-5
D: TRBD1
V: TRBV6-2/TRBV6-3
size: few
DNA: TGTGCCAGCAGAAGACAGGGATTTGGGAATCAGCCCCAGCATTTT
CDR3: CASRRQGFGNQPQHF

J: TRBJ2-7
D: .
V: TRBV21-1
size: .
DNA: TGTGCCAGCAGCAACTCACAAATGCAGTACTTC
CDR3: CASSNSQMQYF

J: TRBJ1-6
D: TRBD1
V: TRBV4-3
size: few
DNA: TGCGCCAGCAGCCCAAGTTCCAGGGGGCGGCATTCACCCCTCCACTTT
CDR3: CASSPSSRGRHSPLHF

J: TRBJ2-3
D: .
V: TRBV2
size: .
DNA: TGTGCCAGCAGTGAATGGGCAGGAGTAACAGATACGCAGTATTTT
CDR3: CASSEWAGVTDTQYF

J: TRBJ2-1
D: TRBD1
V: TRBV9
size: few
DNA: TGTGCCAGCAGCGTAGGGACAGGGGGTGGCAATGAGCAGTTCTTC
CDR3: CASSVGTGGGNEQFF

J: TRBJ2-3
D: .
V: TRBV2
size: .
DNA: TGTGCCAGCAGTGAAGCGTGGCTAGAAAACACAGATACGCAGTATTTT
CDR3: CASSEAWLENTDTQYF

J: TRBJ2-3
D: TRBD1
V: TRBV5-4
size: few
DNA: TGTGCCAGCAGCCCCGGACAGGGGGTGACAGATACGCAGTATTTT
CDR3: CASSPGQGVTDTQYF

J: TRBJ1-1
D: .
V: TRBV28
size: few
DNA: TGTGCCAGCAGTTACTCTCAGGGGCGTGTGAACACTGAAGCTTTCTTT
CDR3: CASSYSQGRVNTEAFF

J: TRBJ2-1
D: TRBD2
V: TRBV20-1
size: many
DNA: TGCAGTGCAATTACTAGCGGGAGGAGGAACAATGAGCAGTTCTTC
CDR3: CSAITSGRRNNEQFF

J: TRBJ1-1
D: TRBD1
V: TRBV7-2
size: .
DNA: TGTGCCAGCAGCCCGCGGGACAGGGAGGGCACTGAAGCTTTCTTT
CDR3: CASSPRDREGTEAFF

J: TRBJ2-5
D: .
V: TRBV7-9
size: .
DNA: TGTGCCAGCAGAGGACTCCTGTATGAGACCCAGTACTTC
CDR3: CASRGLLYETQYF

J: TRBJ1-2
D: .
V: TRBV5-8
size: few
DNA: TGTGCCAGCAGCTCCATCGGTGGCTACACCTTC
CDR3: CASSSIGGYTF

J: TRBJ2-7
D: .
V: TRBV20-1
size: .
DNA: TGCAGTGCTAGGGGACGGGACAACTACGAGCAGTACTTC
CDR3: CSARGRDNYEQYF

J: TRBJ2-1
D: .
V: TRBV7-2
size: few
DNA: TGTGCCAGCACCTTCACCTTGAGCTCCTACAATGAGCAGTTCTTC
CDR3: CASTFTLSSYNEQFF

J: TRBJ2-2
D: TRBD2
V: TRBV12-3/TRBV12-4
size: .
DNA: TGTGCCAGCAGTTTAGCGATCACTAGCGACACCGGGGAGCTGTTTTTT
CDR3: CASSLAITSDTGELFF

J: TRBJ2-2
D: TRBD2
V: TRBV4-2
size: few
DNA: TGTGCCAGCAGCCTAGCGGGAGGGGACACCGGGGAGCTGTTTTTT
CDR3: CASSLAGGDTGELFF

J: TRBJ2-7
D: TRBD1
V: TRBV7-2
size: many
DNA: TGTGCCAGCAGCTTCCGACAGGGGGGTGAGCAGTACTTC
CDR3: CASSFRQGGEQYF

J: TRBJ2-3
D: TRBD2
V: TRBV20-1
size: .
DNA: TGCAGTGCTAGAGATTTGGGTAGCGGGGTCCCTTTTACTAGCACAGATACGCAGTATTTT
CDR3: CSARDLGSGVPFTSTDTQYF

J: TRBJ2-7
D: TRBD2
V: TRBV29-1
size: many
DNA: TGCAGCGTTGCTAGCGGGACAAGAACCTACGAGCAGTACTTC
CDR3: CSVASGTRTYEQYF

J: TRBJ2-1
D: .
V: TRBV11-2
size: few
DNA: TGTGCCAGCAGCTTAAACCTAGCCAATGAGCAGTTCTTC
CDR3: CASSLNLANEQFF

J: TRBJ2-2
D: .
V: TRBV7-3
size: .
DNA: TGTGCCAGCAGCTTAACGACAGCAAACACCGGGGAGCTGTTTTTT
CDR3: CASSLTTANTGELFF

J: TRBJ1-2
D: TRBD1
V: TRBV3-1
size: .
DNA: TGTGCCAGCAGCCAAGGGACAGGCGTCGCGTATGGCTACACCTTC
CDR3: CASSQGTGVAYGYTF

J: TRBJ2-5
D: TRBD1
V: TRBV27
size: few
DNA: TGTGCCAGCAGTTCCACCGGGACAGGGAAAGAGACCCAGTACTTC
CDR3: CASSSTGTGKETQYF

J: TRBJ2-1
D: .
V: TRBV2
size: few
DNA: TGTGCCAGCAGTGTAGGTTCGATGGGCAATGAGCAGTTCTTC
CDR3: CASSVGSMGNEQFF